This T cell receptor beta chain was identified during a study of cytomegalovirus exposure and HLA in healthy donors. The CDR3 sequence is 14 residues long. Unmatched junction bases numbered 0, after V lost 3 bases and J lost 4 bases. The germline CDR1 and CDR2 sequences are KGHSH and LQKENI. TCRdb's copy holds only in-frame clones and misses some; the assay was immunoSEQ multiplex PCR. The sample lists 65,000 to 70,000 clones, about 90% occurring once. Turning to this clone: Its antigen is unidentified.

General study results and limits: There were 150 to 200 TCR beta chains listed as cytomegalovirus-associated. Reported results showed that the classifier diagnosed cytomegalovirus status with high specificity and sensitivity.

This TCR was recovered from a man between 18 and 29 years old in good health and CMV-seronegative. J is TRBJ2-5 and V is TRBV18; 12 bases line up with TRBD2. The sequenced sample was PBMCs. This chain's CDR3 is CASSPGLAGETQYF. CDR3 sequence (DNA): TGTGCCAGCTCACCGGGACTAGCGGGAGAGACCCAGTACTTC.